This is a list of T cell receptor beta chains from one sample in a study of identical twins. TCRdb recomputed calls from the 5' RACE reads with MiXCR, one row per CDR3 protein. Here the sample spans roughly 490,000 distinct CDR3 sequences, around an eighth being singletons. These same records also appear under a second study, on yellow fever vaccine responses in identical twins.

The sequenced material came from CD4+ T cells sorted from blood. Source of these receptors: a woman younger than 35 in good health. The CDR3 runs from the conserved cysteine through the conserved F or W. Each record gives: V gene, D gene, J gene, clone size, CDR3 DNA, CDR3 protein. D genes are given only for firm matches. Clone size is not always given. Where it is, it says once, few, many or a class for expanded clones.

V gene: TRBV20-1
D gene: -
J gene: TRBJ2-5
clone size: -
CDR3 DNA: TGCAGTGCACCTTCTCGGATAGCGGGACAGCAAGAGACCCAGTACTTC
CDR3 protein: CSAPSRIAGQQETQYF

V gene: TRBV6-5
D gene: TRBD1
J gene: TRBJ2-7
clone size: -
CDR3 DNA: TGTGCCAGCAGTTACCTGACAGGGAACTACGAGCAGTACTTC
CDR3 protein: CASSYLTGNYEQYF

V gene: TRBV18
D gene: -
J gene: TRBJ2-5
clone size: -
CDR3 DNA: TGTGCCAGCTCACCGATTTCTGGGCAGGATGAGACCCAGTACTTC
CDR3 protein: CASSPISGQDETQYF

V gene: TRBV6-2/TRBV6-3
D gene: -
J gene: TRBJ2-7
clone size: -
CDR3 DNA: TGTGCCAGCACCCGGGGCTCGTCTGGAAACAACGAGCAGTACTTC
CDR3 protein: CASTRGSSGNNEQYF

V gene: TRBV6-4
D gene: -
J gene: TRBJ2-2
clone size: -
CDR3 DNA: TGTGCCAGCAGTGACTCCGGGGGAAACACCGGGGAGCTGTTTTTT
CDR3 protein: CASSDSGGNTGELFF

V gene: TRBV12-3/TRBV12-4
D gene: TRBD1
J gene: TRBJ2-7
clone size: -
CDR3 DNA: TGTGCCAGCAGGAAGGGACAGAAATACGAGCAGTACTTC
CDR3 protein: CASRKGQKYEQYF

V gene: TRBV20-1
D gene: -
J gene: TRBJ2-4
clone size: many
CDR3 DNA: TGCAGTGCTAGATGGATTGACAAAAACATTCAGTACTTC
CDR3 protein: CSARWIDKNIQYF

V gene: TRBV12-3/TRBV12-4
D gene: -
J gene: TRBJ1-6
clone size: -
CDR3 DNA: TGTGCCAGCAGTTTAGTTTGGCGGCGCTCTAATTCACCCCTCCACTTT
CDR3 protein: CASSLVWRRSNSPLHF

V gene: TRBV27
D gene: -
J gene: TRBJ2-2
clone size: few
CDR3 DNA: TGTGCCAGCAGATCTAATCCCCCGAACACCGGGGAGCTGTTTTTT
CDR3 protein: CASRSNPPNTGELFF

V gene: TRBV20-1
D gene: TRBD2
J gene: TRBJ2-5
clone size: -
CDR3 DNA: TGCAGTGCTAGTGCGACCGTTTGGGCGGGAGGAGAGACCCAGTACTTC
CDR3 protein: CSASATVWAGGETQYF

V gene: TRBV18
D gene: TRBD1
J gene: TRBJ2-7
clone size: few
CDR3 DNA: TGTGCCAGCTCACCCGCGACAGGGGGCTACGAGCAGTACTTC
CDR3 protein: CASSPATGGYEQYF

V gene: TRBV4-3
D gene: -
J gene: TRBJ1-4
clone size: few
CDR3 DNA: TGCGCCAGCAGCAAGTCCGGAACATCGACCGAAAAACTGTTTTTT
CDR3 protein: CASSKSGTSTEKLFF

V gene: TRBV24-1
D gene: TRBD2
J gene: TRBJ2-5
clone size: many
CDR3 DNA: TGTGCCACCAGTTTGGGAGGACTAGCGGGGGAAAAAGAGACCCAGTACTTC
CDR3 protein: CATSLGGLAGEKETQYF

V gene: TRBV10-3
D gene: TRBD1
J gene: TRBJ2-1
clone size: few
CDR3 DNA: TGTGCCATCAGTGAGGGGGACAGGGCGTTGGGCAATGAGCAGTTCTTC
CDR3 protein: CAISEGDRALGNEQFF

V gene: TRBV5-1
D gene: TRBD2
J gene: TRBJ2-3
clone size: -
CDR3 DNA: TGCGCCAGCAGCTTGCCGACTAGCGGGGGATATCAAGATACGCAGTATTTT
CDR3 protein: CASSLPTSGGYQDTQYF

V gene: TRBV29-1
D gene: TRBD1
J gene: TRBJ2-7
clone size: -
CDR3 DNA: TGCAGCGTCTCTGGGGACAGGGGGGATGAGCAGTACTTC
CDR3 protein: CSVSGDRGDEQYF

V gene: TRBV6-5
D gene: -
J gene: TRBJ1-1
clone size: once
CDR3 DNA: TGTGCCAGCAGTTACGCGGACAGAAGGACTGAAGCTTTCTTT
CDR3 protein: CASSYADRRTEAFF

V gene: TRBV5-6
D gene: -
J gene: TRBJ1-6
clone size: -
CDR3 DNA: TGTGCCAGCAGCGAACTACCCGGTCGGAGCTCCTATAATTCACCCCTCCACTTT
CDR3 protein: CASSELPGRSSYNSPLHF

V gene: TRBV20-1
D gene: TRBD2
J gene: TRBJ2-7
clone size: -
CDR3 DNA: TGCAGTGCTAGAGAGTCTAGCGGTACCTACGAGCAGTACTTC
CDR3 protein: CSARESSGTYEQYF

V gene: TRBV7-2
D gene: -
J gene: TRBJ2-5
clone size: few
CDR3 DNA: TGTGCCAGCAGCCCGGACGGAATACTATGGGACCAGTACTTC
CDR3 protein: CASSPDGILWDQYF

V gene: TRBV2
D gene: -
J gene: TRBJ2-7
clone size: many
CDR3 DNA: TGTGCCAGCAGCAGACAGTCCTACGAGCAGTACTTC
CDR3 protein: CASSRQSYEQYF

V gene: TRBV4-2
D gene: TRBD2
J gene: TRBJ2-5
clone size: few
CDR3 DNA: TGTGCCAGCAGCCGCAGGACTAGCGGAAGCCAAGAGACCCAGTACTTC
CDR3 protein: CASSRRTSGSQETQYF

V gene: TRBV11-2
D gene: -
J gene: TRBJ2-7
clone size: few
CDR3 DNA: TGTGCCAGCAGCTTAGAAGGGGGTATCCACGAGCAGTACTTC
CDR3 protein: CASSLEGGIHEQYF

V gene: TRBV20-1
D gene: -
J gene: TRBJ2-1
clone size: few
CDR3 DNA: TGCAGTGCTCCAAAGCTTGGCTTTTGGGATGAGCAGTTCTTC
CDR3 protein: CSAPKLGFWDEQFF

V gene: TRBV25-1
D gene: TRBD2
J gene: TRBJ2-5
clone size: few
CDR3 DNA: TGTGCCAGCAGTGACATAGGAGGGGCTAGCGGGGGAAAAGAGACCCAGTACTTC
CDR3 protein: CASSDIGGASGGKETQYF

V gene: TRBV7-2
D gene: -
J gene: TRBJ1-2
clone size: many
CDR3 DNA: TGTGCCAGCAGCTTAGCGGTGGGCACGGACTATGGCTACACCTTC
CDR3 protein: CASSLAVGTDYGYTF

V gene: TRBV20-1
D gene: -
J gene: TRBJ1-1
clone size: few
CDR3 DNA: TGCAGTGCTAGCACCCAGGGTTGGAACACTGAAGCTTTCTTT
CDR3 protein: CSASTQGWNTEAFF

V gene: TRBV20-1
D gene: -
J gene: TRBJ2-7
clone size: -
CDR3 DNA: TGCAGTGCTCCCAGGAGCGAGCAGTACTTC
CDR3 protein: CSAPRSEQYF

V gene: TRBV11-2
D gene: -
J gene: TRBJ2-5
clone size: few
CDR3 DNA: TGTGCCAGCAGCTTACAGCTTTCCCAGTACTTC
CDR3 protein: CASSLQLSQYF

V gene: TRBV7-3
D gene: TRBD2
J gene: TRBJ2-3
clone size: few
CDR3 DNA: TGTGCCAGCAGCTCGGGGGGACGGACGCGCACAGATACGCAGTATTTT
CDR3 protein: CASSSGGRTRTDTQYF

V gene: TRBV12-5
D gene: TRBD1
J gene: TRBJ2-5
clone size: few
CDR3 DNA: TGTGCTAGTGGTCCCGGGACAGAGCGAGGGACCCAGTACTTC
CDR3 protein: CASGPGTERGTQYF

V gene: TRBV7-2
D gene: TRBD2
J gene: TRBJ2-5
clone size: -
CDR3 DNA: TGTGCCAGCAGCGACCTGGGGCTAGCGGGAGAGACCCAGTACTTC
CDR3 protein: CASSDLGLAGETQYF

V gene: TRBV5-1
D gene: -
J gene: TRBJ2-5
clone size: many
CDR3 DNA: TGCGCCAGCAGCTTTAACCAAGAGACCCAGTACTTC
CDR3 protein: CASSFNQETQYF

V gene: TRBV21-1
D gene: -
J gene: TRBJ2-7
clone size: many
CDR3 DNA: TGTGCCAACCCGGACAGAGTAGGCCTTGACTACGAGCAGTACTTC
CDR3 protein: CANPDRVGLDYEQYF

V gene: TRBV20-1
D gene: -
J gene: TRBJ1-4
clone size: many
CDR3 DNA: TGCAGTGCTCAACTACAGGGAACTAATGAAAAACTGTTTTTT
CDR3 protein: CSAQLQGTNEKLFF

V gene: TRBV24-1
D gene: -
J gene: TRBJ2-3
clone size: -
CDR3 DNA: TGTGCCACCAGTGCTAGTCCATGGGGTACGCAGTATTTT
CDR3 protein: CATSASPWGTQYF

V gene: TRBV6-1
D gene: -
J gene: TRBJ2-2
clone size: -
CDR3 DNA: TGTGCCAGCAGACTCAGGGTGCTAGGGACCGGGGAGCTGTTTTTT
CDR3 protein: CASRLRVLGTGELFF

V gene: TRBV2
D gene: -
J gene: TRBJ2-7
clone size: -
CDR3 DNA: TGTGCCAGCAGTGGTGTCAGTCCCTACGAGCAGTACTTC
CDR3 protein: CASSGVSPYEQYF

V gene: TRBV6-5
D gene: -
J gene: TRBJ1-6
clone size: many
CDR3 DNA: TGTGCCAGCAGTTACTCGACCCAGGCAGTCGATTCACCCCTCCACTTT
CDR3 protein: CASSYSTQAVDSPLHF

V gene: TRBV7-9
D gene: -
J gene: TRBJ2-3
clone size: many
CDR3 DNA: TGTGCCAGCGGACTGGCGCCGGATACGCAGTATTTT
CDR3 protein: CASGLAPDTQYF

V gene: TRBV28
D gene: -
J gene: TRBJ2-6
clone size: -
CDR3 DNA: TGTGCCAGCAGTTTACCGAGAGGGAAGGGGCCGGGGTTTGGGGCCAACGTCCTGACTTTC
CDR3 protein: CASSLPRGKGPGFGANVLTF

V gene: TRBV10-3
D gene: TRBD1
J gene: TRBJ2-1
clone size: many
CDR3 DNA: TGTGCCATCAGTGAGCCCCGGTCCACAGGGGACTCCTACAATGAGCAGTTCTTC
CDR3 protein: CAISEPRSTGDSYNEQFF

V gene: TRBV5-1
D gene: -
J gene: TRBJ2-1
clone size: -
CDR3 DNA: TGCGCCAGCAGCCAAACAGGGACTCCTGGGAATGAGCAGTTCTTC
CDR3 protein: CASSQTGTPGNEQFF

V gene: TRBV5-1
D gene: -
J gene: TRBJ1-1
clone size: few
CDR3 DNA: TGCGCCAGCAGCGCGGGGGAAGACACTGAAGCTTTCTTT
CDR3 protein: CASSAGEDTEAFF

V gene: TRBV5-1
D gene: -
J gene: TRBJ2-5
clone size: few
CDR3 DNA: TGCGCCAGCAGCTTGCGGCCTATGGAGACCCAGTACTTC
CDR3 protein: CASSLRPMETQYF

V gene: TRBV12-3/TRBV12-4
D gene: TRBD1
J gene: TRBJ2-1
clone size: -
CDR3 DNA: TGTGCCAGCAGTTCACGACAGGGGCAGTACAATGAGCAGTTCTTC
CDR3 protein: CASSSRQGQYNEQFF

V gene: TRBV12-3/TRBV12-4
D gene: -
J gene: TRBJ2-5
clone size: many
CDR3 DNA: TGTGCCAGCAGTTTGGTACGCGAGACCCAGTACTTC
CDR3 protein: CASSLVRETQYF

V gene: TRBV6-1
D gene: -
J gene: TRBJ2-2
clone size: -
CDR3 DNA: TGTGCCAGCAGACCCACGGTCCCATGGTCCGGGGGGCTGTTTTTT
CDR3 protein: CASRPTVPWSGGLFF

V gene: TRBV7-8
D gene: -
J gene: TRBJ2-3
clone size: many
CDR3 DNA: TGTGCCAGCAGCTTAGTATCAGGTGGCACAGATACGCAGTATTTT
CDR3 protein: CASSLVSGGTDTQYF

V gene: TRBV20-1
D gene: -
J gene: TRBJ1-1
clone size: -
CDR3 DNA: TGCAGTGCTAGAGATCGTCAGAAAAACACTGAAGCTTTCTTT
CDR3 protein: CSARDRQKNTEAFF

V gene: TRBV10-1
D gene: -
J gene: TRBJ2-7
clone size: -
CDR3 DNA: TGCGCCAGCAGTGAGTGGAAGGGAAACTACGAGCAGTACTTC
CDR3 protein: CASSEWKGNYEQYF

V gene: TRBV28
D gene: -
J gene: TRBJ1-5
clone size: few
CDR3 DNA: TGTGCCAGCAGTACGGACAGCATTAATCAGCCCCAGCATTTT
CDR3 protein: CASSTDSINQPQHF

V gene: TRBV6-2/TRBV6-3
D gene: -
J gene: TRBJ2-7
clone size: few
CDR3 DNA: TGTGCCAGCAGCTCCGAGCAGTACTTC
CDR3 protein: CASSSEQYF

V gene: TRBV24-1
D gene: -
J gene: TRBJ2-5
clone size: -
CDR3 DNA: TGTGCCACCAGTGATCCCGGGACCCAGCTAGAGACCCAGTACTTC
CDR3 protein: CATSDPGTQLETQYF